These 21 T cell receptor beta chains came from one sample sequenced in a study of T-cell memory formation after mild COVID-19. A single record per CDR3 protein comes from TCRdb applying MiXCR to the 5' RACE reads. The sample includes 300,000 to 400,000 distinct CDR3 sequences, 25% to 30% of them seen just once. The sequencing sample was made of PBMCs or a T cell subset sorted from them (not recorded which). Source of these receptors: an adult woman who had mild COVID-19 (a few samples of this study predate the infection). Cell type and time point are not known.

This clonotype has just a few counts. The V and J genes are TRBV20-1 and TRBJ1-1; 10 bases fit TRBD1. The germline CDR1 and CDR2 sequences are DFQATT and SNEGSKA (reference sequence). Trimming removed 3 bases from V and 6 bases from J; junction bases left unmatched: 7. The CDR3 length is 14 residues. The CDR3 coding sequence is TGCAGTGCTAGTTGGGACAGGGGAGGGGCTGAAGCTTTCTTT. Amino acids: CSASWDRGGAEAFF.

CDR3 residues: CASSQGQPGFQETQYF. The CDR3, as DNA: TGCGCCAGCAGCCAAGGACAACCGGGCTTTCAAGAGACCCAGTACTTC. The V and J genes are TRBV4-1 and TRBJ2-5, with D unclear. The V end lost 1 base, the J end lost 2 bases, and 14 bases lay between the germline ends. Per germline, CDR1 MGHRA and CDR2 YSYEKL. This CDR3 is built from 16 residues.

This clonotype was counted only a few times. The chain couples TRBV12-3 or TRBV12-4 to TRBJ2-7, with 8 bases aligning to TRBD2. V lost 0 bases, J lost 3 bases, and 7 bases stayed unmatched. The CDR3 covers 16 residues. As DNA, the CDR3 is TGTGCCAGCAGTTTAGCCAATAGCGGGAAACACTACGAGCAGTACTTC. It is translated as CASSLANSGKHYEQYF.

This clonotype showed up just a few times. The chain employs TRBV18 and TRBJ1-1; the D is unclear. The germline V gene has CDR1 KGHSH and CDR2 LQKENI. V lost 1 base and J lost 1, with 4 bases in between. The CDR3 runs to 13 residues. The CDR3 region is CASSPRQNTEAFF. Here the CDR3 DNA reads TGTGCCAGCTCACCACGGCAGAACACTGAAGCTTTCTTT.

The sample holds a few counts of this clonotype. The chain has TRBV29-1 and TRBJ2-7, with 9 nucleotides matching TRBD1. Germline values: CDR1 SQVTM, CDR2 ANQGSEA. Germline trimming cut 7 bases from V and 5 bases from J; bases unmatched to any gene: 3. The CDR3 contains 11 residues. CDR3 amino acids: CSGGDRDEQYF. The CDR3 DNA reads as TGCAGCGGGGGGGACAGGGACGAGCAGTACTTC.

The rearrangement uses TRBV24-1 and TRBJ2-5; D may match TRBD1 or TRBD2 (5 bases each). Germline V lookup: CDR1 KGHDR, CDR2 SFDVKD. This CDR3 is built from 15 residues. Trimming cost V 4 bases and J 5 bases, with 16 bases left between them. In DNA form, the CDR3 reads TGTGCCACCAGTGACAGGGCTACACAGCGGGAGACCCAGTACTTC. Amino acids: CATSDRATQRETQYF.

This clonotype was seen a few times. The rearrangement uses TRBV2 and TRBJ2-5; D unresolved. From germline, CDR1 is SNHLY and CDR2 FYNNEI. The CDR3 runs 18 residues. Trimming took off 2 bases at V and 0 bases at J, with 19 bases between the two ends. DNA for the CDR3: TGTGCCAGCAGTGAAAGTTCCTGGGGTCGCCGAGACCAAGAGACCCAGTACTTC. This encodes CASSESSWGRRDQETQYF.

V is TRBV20-1 and J is TRBJ1-6; 8 bases are a match to TRBD1. The CDR3 covers 16 residues. V dropped 6 bases and J dropped 0; count of bases not matched to a gene: 7. Germline CDR1 reads DFQATT; CDR2 reads SNEGSKA (reference sequence). The CDR3 DNA reads TGCAGTGCCAGCGACAGGGGAAGCTCCTATAATTCACCCCTCCACTTT. This encodes CSASDRGSSYNSPLHF.

The V and J genes are TRBV7-2 and TRBJ2-7, with 10 bases lining up with TRBD2. Germline CDR1 reads SGHTA; CDR2 reads FQGNSA. V dropped 5 bases and J dropped 6; count of bases not matched to a gene: 13. The CDR3 loop spans 16 amino acids. The CDR3 DNA follows: TGTGCCAGCAGCCCACAAACTAGCGGGATCTTTGGCGAGCAGTACTTC. Its protein product is CASSPQTSGIFGEQYF.

V and J are TRBV24-1 and TRBJ1-2; 7 nucleotides line up with TRBD1. V trimming: 3 bases; J trimming: 3 bases; junction bases outside the gene matches: 9. The CDR3 runs to 16 residues. Per germline, CDR1 KGHDR and CDR2 SFDVKD. CDR3 residues: CATSDHGTASYYGYTF. CDR3 DNA sequence: TGTGCCACCAGTGATCACGGGACAGCCTCCTACTATGGCTACACCTTC.

This clonotype was detected once. The genes are TRBV6-5 and TRBJ2-5; D perhaps matches TRBD2 (6 bases). Germline CDR1 and CDR2: MNHEY and SVGAGI. The CDR3 is 12 residues long. V was clipped by 2 bases and J by 7 bases, with 8 bases between them. The CDR3 DNA reads as TGTGCCAGCAGTTACGGAGCGGGGACCCAGTACTTC. This gives the protein CASSYGAGTQYF.

This rearrangement joins TRBV29-1 to TRBJ1-3; D unclear. CDR3 length equals 12 residues. V was cut by 4 bases and J by 0 bases, with 4 bases left in between. Germline V CDR1 and CDR2: SQVTM, ANQGSEA. CDR3 DNA: TGCAGCGTTGGCAGCTCTGGAAACACCATATATTTT. It codes for CSVGSSGNTIYF.

The chain is built from TRBV12-3 or TRBV12-4 and TRBJ1-5, with 10 bases aligning to TRBD1. This CDR3 spans 13 amino acids. V dropped 6 bases and J dropped 7; count of bases not matched to a gene: 3. Here the CDR3 reads CASRGTGEQPQHF. The CDR3 DNA sequence: TGTGCCAGCAGAGGGACAGGGGAACAGCCCCAGCATTTT.

V usage is TRBV4-1 and J usage is TRBJ2-3; D not certain. In germline, CDR1 is MGHRA, CDR2 YSYEKL. The CDR3 consists of 15 residues. V lost 4 bases, J lost 3 bases, and 14 bases lay in between. The CDR3 region is CASSPRPANTDTQYF. Written as DNA, the CDR3 is TGCGCCAGCAGCCCTCGGCCCGCCAATACAGATACGCAGTATTTT.

The chain uses TRBV7-9 and TRBJ1-1; TRBD1 matches 10 bases. CDR3 length: 15 residues. The ends lost 5 bases at V and 6 bases at J; junction bases unmatched: 9. Germline CDR1 and CDR2: SEHNR and FQNEAQ (reference sequence). Written as DNA, the CDR3 is TGTGCCAGCAGCGGGACCGGGACAGGGGACCCTGAAGCTTTCTTT. Its protein is CASSGTGTGDPEAFF. Full variable domain (remainder filled in from reference TRBV7-9 and TRBJ1-1): DTGVSQNPRHKITKRGQNVTFRCDPISEHNRLYWYRQTLGQGPEFLTYFQNEAQLEKSRLLSDRFSAERPKGSFSTLEIQRTEQGDSAMYLCASSGTGTGDPEAFFGQGTRLTVV.

In this sample, this clonotype turned up a few times. V gene TRBV5-1 combines with J gene TRBJ2-3, with D maybe TRBD1 (6 bases). Trimming took 0 bases from V and 3 from J, leaving 14 bases between them. Germline V gene sequence: CDR1 SGHRS, CDR2 YFSETQ. The CDR3 sequence is 16 residues long. The CDR3 loop is CASSLGDTLRTDTQYF. CDR3 DNA: TGCGCCAGCAGCTTGGGGGACACTCTGCGGACAGATACGCAGTATTTT.

The genes are TRBV4-1 and TRBJ2-4; 8 nucleotides agree with TRBD1. Trimming at V came to 0 bases and at J to 4 bases, leaving 11 bases not matched to a gene. Germline V gives CDR1 MGHRA, CDR2 YSYEKL. CDR3 length: 18 amino acids. The CDR3 DNA reads TGCGCCAGCAGCCAAGAACAGGCCAGGGGGCAGGTAAAAAACATTCAGTACTTC. Residues: CASSQEQARGQVKNIQYF.

This clonotype was counted between two and nine times. The chain has TRBV24-1 and TRBJ2-1, with a tentative D call TRBD2 (6 bases). Germline V gives CDR1 KGHDR, CDR2 SFDVKD. Trimming took off 9 bases at V and 6 bases at J, with 14 bases between the two ends. CDR3 length equals 13 residues. CDR3: CATGGDLGNEQFF. The CDR3 nucleotides are TGTGCCACCGGCGGGGATCTGGGCAATGAGCAGTTCTTC.

This clonotype has more than one count but fewer than ten. The genes are TRBV6-2 or TRBV6-3 and TRBJ2-1; D not certain. CDR3 length equals 14 residues. Germline V lookup: CDR1 MNHEY, CDR2 SVGEGT. Trimming shortened V by 2 bases and J by 7 bases, and 12 bases separated the two germline ends. The CDR3 loop reads CASSYLGRSNEQFF. CDR3 sequence (DNA): TGTGCCAGCAGTTACCTCGGTCGTTCAAATGAGCAGTTCTTC.

This clonotype was seen once. The genes are TRBV4-2 and TRBJ2-2, with 8 bases lining up with TRBD2. The CDR3 covers 16 residues. The germline V gene encodes CDR1 LGHNA and CDR2 YNFKEQ. The V gene end was trimmed by 0 bases and the J gene end by 5 bases; junction bases not matched to a gene: 5. Here the CDR3 reads CASSQDTGRATGELFF. In DNA form, the CDR3 reads TGTGCCAGCAGCCAAGATACCGGGAGGGCAACCGGGGAGCTGTTTTTT.

This clonotype was counted a few times. The chain links TRBV2 to TRBJ2-7; D is unclear. Germline CDR1 and CDR2: SNHLY and FYNNEI. The CDR3 is 14 amino acids. The germline V and J ends were trimmed by 6 bases and 7 bases, with 19 bases remaining between them. DNA for the CDR3: TGTGCCAGCAGCGTTAGACATACGGCGGAGGAGCAGTACTTC. Translating gives CASSVRHTAEEQYF.